The clone carrying this TCR beta chain was recorded a few times. This sample was taken from a study of cytomegalovirus exposure and HLA in healthy donors. Germline-derived CDR1 and CDR2 are SGHAT and FQNNGV. Between the trimmed V and J ends, which lost 5 bases and 5 bases, there was a span of 24 bases. The CDR3 is made up of 17 amino acids. Vbeta (60) and Jbeta (13) primers were used in the PCR. Measured with immunoSEQ multiplex PCR; TCRdb has only the in-frame clones, and not every one. Of 150,000 to 200,000 clones detected, approximately 80% appear once; the ten largest clones hold approximately 6%.

This TCR was sampled from a woman in her thirties in good health and CMV-seropositive. The chain combines TRBV11-2 with TRBJ2-5; D might be TRBD1 (5 bases). The material sequenced was PBMCs. The CDR3 is CASSQKLQGLVSETQYF. Written as DNA, the CDR3 is TGTGCCAGCAGCCAGAAGCTCCAGGGCCTAGTGAGTGAGACCCAGTACTTC.